This T cell receptor beta chain originates from a study of glioma-infiltrating T cells after dendritic cell vaccination. Study as a whole: Treatment, given 2003 to 2012, was autologous tumor lysate-pulsed dendritic cell vaccination.

TCRB CDR3 was amplified from 2 ug genomic DNA or less. Clones were sequenced by immunoSEQ multiplex PCR, and TCRdb holds only the in-frame ones, with some missing. The sample lists 45,000 to 60,000 clones, about 86% occurring once. The sample's time point: after dendritic cell vaccination, including at tumor progression/relapse. Fresh-frozen tumor tissue and more than two years of survival data were available for all. The CDR3 has 16 residues. Germline assignment: CDR1 SEHNR and CDR2 FQNEAQ (reference sequence). After removal of 5 bases from V and 0 bases from J, the junction contained 9 bases not matched to a gene.

The genes are TRBV7-9 and TRBJ2-7; 8 nucleotides line up with TRBD2. This clonotype originated in a human donor with glioblastoma. The specimen was blood, collected after dendritic cell vaccination. The CDR3 loop reads CASSQSRGGSSYEQYF. CDR3 nucleotide sequence: TGTGCCAGCAGCCAGAGTCGGGGGGGCAGCTCCTACGAGCAGTACTTC.